The clone carrying this TCR beta chain appeared many times. Its target is not known. The data stem from a study of T-cell reconstitution after alpha-beta-depleted transplantation in children. The study's findings and limits: Several hundred expanded graft clones reportedly supplied alpha-beta T cells about two months after transplant.

The CDR3 sequence is 13 residues long. Germline CDR1 is LGHDT and CDR2 is YNNKEL (reference sequence). The V gene end was trimmed by 4 bases and the J gene end by 4 bases; junction bases not matched to a gene: 3. Molecular barcoding with unique molecular identifiers was used for the TCRbeta library. TCRdb reprocessed the PCR reads with MiXCR, giving one entry per CDR3 protein. In the table there are around 960,000 distinct CDR3 sequences, roughly 29% of which are singletons. The TCR comes from a boy in the first two years of life who had a stem cell transplant for SCID, so the T cells may come from the graft donor. J is TRBJ1-1 and V is TRBV3-1; 7 bases fit TRBD1. The sample in question was PBMCs, mostly from graft donor cells, obtained 360 days after TCRalphabeta/CD19-depleted stem cell transplant. DNA for the CDR3: TGTGCCAGCAGCCCTAGGGGGCCCACTGAAGCTTTCTTT. It yields the protein CASSPRGPTEAFF.